This TCR beta chain was recovered during a study of radiation and T cells in renal cell carcinoma. On the study more broadly: Nephrectomy followed 15 Gy stereotactic body radiation by 4 weeks.

The data were produced by immunoSEQ multiplex PCR, yet TCRdb's version contains in-frame clones alone and is incomplete. The top ten clones hold approximately 6.3% of a sample with about 130,000 clones, around 82% of them seen once. Germline CDR1 SGDLS, CDR2 YYNGEE. V was cut by 0 bases and J by 0 bases, with 11 bases left in between. The CDR3 is made up of 16 amino acids. Regarding this clone: Its antigen is not identified.

General study points: In blood, top tumor clones expanded by 2 weeks, shrinking by 4.

Sample time point: blood 2 weeks post-SBRT. Treatment denoted: 15 Gy SBRT to primary tumor, nephrectomy 4 weeks later. This specimen consisted of blood, obtained from a patient whose treatment included radiotherapy and nephrectomy. The gene calls are TRBV9 and TRBJ2-3; possibly TRBD1 or TRBD2 for D (5 bases each). This TCR derives from a man aged 50 or older with renal cell carcinoma. The CDR3 sequence: CASSVGTGTSTDTQYF. CDR3 coding DNA: TGTGCCAGCAGCGTAGGGACGGGGACGAGCACAGATACGCAGTATTTT.